The 32 T cell receptor beta chains below were found in one sample sequenced in a study of cytomegalovirus exposure and HLA in healthy donors. PCR used 60 Vbeta primers and 13 Jbeta primers. Clones were sequenced by immunoSEQ multiplex PCR, and TCRdb holds only the in-frame ones, with some missing. This table holds roughly 150,000 clones, about 80% found once. The sample was PBMCs. These receptors were obtained from a girl aged 5 to 17 in good health and CMV-seropositive.

This chain links TRBV29-1 with TRBJ1-1; the D is unclear. In germline, CDR1 is SQVTM, CDR2 ANQGSEA. The V and J ends lost 7 bases and 2 bases respectively, with 8 bases between them. The CDR3 is 11 amino acids. CDR3 nucleotide sequence: TGCAGCGCCGTAGAAAACACTGAAGCTTTCTTT. Translation gives CSAVENTEAFF.

J is TRBJ2-2 and V is TRBV7-2; maybe TRBD2 (6 bases). Trimming removed 5 bases at V and 6 bases at J, with 16 bases between. The germline V gene encodes CDR1 SGHTA and CDR2 FQGNSA. The CDR3 is 15 amino acids. CDR3 region: CASSPRGVPSGELFF. Here the CDR3 DNA reads TGTGCCAGCAGCCCGCGGGGAGTCCCCTCCGGGGAGCTGTTTTTT.

The gene calls are TRBV2 and TRBJ2-1; 9 bases are shared with TRBD2. V trimming: 8 bases; J trimming: 8 bases; junction bases outside the gene matches: 19. The CDR3 covers 17 residues. Germline CDR1 reads SNHLY; CDR2 reads FYNNEI. The CDR3 reads CASPGGVAGEKIHEQFF. Here the CDR3 DNA reads TGTGCCAGCCCCGGGGGGGTAGCGGGAGAGAAAATCCATGAGCAGTTCTTC.

This chain connects TRBV7-3 to TRBJ2-5; 13 bases align to TRBD2. Trimming cost V 8 bases and J 2 bases; bases outside gene matches: 2. The CDR3 has 14 residues. The germline gives CDR1 SGHTA, CDR2 FQGTGA. The CDR3 loop is CASQLAGGQETQYF. The CDR3 bases are TGTGCCAGCCAACTAGCGGGGGGGCAAGAGACCCAGTACTTC.

The chain links TRBV29-1 to TRBJ1-1; D possibly corresponds to TRBD1 (5 bases). This CDR3 region has 16 residues. V was shortened by 3 bases and J by 0 bases, with 17 bases between the two germline ends. Germline values: CDR1 SQVTM, CDR2 ANQGSEA. CDR3 sequence reads: CSVEVRLGGVNTEAFF. CDR3 sequence (DNA): TGCAGCGTTGAGGTGAGGTTGGGGGGGGTGAACACTGAAGCTTTCTTT.

To note about this clone: Within the sample, other DNA sequences also encode this same CDR3. J is TRBJ2-7 and V is TRBV6-4, with TRBD2 identical over 10 bases. Per germline, CDR1 MRHNA and CDR2 SNTAGT. Unmatched junction bases numbered 10, after V lost 9 bases and J lost 5 bases. This CDR3 has 14 amino acids. CDR3 region: CARGGSGRTHEQYF. The CDR3 coding sequence is TGTGCCAGAGGGGGTAGCGGGAGGACCCACGAGCAGTACTTC.

By share, this clone counts as medium-sized (0.01 to 0.1%). The chain has TRBV25-1 and TRBJ2-1; D is possibly TRBD1 (6 bases). From germline, CDR1 is MGHDK and CDR2 SYGVNS. The CDR3 covers 15 residues. Trimming left V 3 bases short and J 0 bases short, with 9 bases between. CDR3 in amino acids: CASSDGRGSYNEQFF. DNA of the CDR3: TGTGCCAGCAGTGACGGCAGGGGCTCCTACAATGAGCAGTTCTTC.

The CDR3 DNA sequence: TGTGCCAGCAGGGGGGGAGGGGGTCCTAATGAAAAACTGTTTTTT. Amino acids: CASRGGGGPNEKLFF. This sequence joins TRBV2 and TRBJ1-4, with D possibly TRBD1 on 6 matching bases. Germline V gene sequence: CDR1 SNHLY, CDR2 FYNNEI. The CDR3 is made up of 15 amino acids. V was trimmed by 6 bases and J by 3 bases, leaving 14 bases between them.

The chain employs TRBV28 and TRBJ1-2, with D maybe TRBD1 (5 bases). The length of the CDR3 is 14 residues. Germline CDR1 MDHEN, CDR2 SYDVKM. V gave up 3 bases and J gave up 8 bases, with 16 bases separating them. The DNA for the CDR3 is TGTGCCAGCAGTTTGACCAGGGCGAGAGGAGGCTACACCTTC. Protein sequence: CASSLTRARGGYTF.

The rearrangement uses TRBV5-1 and TRBJ2-3, with 8 nucleotides matching TRBD2. Germline assignment: CDR1 SGHRS and CDR2 YFSETQ. Unmatched junction bases numbered 4, after V lost 5 bases and J lost 5 bases. The CDR3 is 13 amino acids. The CDR3 spells CASSLLAGDTQYF. CDR3 sequence (DNA): TGCGCCAGCAGTCTGCTAGCGGGAGATACGCAGTATTTT.

The V gene is TRBV5-8, the J gene TRBJ1-4; no definite D call. The CDR3 spans 16 residues. Germline CDR1 and CDR2: SGHTS and YDEGEE. Trimming took 0 bases from V and 3 from J, leaving 12 bases between them. The CDR3 is CASSLGANAANEKLFF. The DNA of the CDR3 is TGTGCCAGCAGCTTGGGGGCCAACGCAGCTAATGAAAAACTGTTTTTT.

The CDR3 region is CASSLNGIGEKLFF. DNA for the CDR3: TGTGCCAGCAGCTTAAACGGGATCGGTGAAAAACTGTTTTTT. The rearrangement links TRBV7-9 to TRBJ1-4; D unresolved. Germline values: CDR1 SEHNR, CDR2 FQNEAQ (reference sequence). The CDR3 runs to 14 residues. V was cut by 2 bases and J by 7 bases, with 11 bases left in between.

The J gene is TRBJ2-1, the V gene TRBV7-3; D is possibly TRBD2 (6 bases). Germline loops: CDR1 SGHTA, CDR2 FQGTGA. The V end was cut by 6 bases, the J end by 6 bases, with 21 bases between. CDR3 length equals 16 residues. The CDR3 is CASSNPSGPGSNEQFF. The CDR3 DNA reads TGTGCCAGCAGTAACCCAAGCGGGCCCGGAAGCAATGAGCAGTTCTTC.

This clone appeared a few times. The gene calls are TRBV28 and TRBJ1-4; weak D call: TRBD1 (5 bases). From germline, CDR1 is MDHEN and CDR2 SYDVKM. There are 14 residues in the CDR3. Trimming removed 1 base from V and 13 bases from J, with 16 bases in between. The CDR3 protein is CASSLSGAKGGLFF. CDR3 nucleotides: TGTGCCAGCAGTTTATCCGGGGCCAAGGGAGGACTGTTTTTT. Based on the CDR3 plus reference TRBV28 and TRBJ1-4, the full variable domain is DVKVTQSSRYLVKRTGEKVFLECVQDMDHENMFWYRQDPGLGLRLIYFSYDVKMKEKGDIPEGYSVSREKKERFSLILESASTNQTSMYLCASSLSGAKGGLFFGSGTQLSVL.

The chain has TRBV5-6 and TRBJ1-3, with D uncertain. V gave up 0 bases and J gave up 0 bases, with 10 bases separating them. CDR1 SGHDT and CDR2 YYEEEE come from the germline V gene. The CDR3 loop spans 16 amino acids. The CDR3 is CASSLVTESSGNTIYF. DNA of the CDR3: TGTGCCAGCAGCTTGGTCACGGAGAGCTCTGGAAACACCATATATTTT.

There are a few counts of this clone. The V gene is TRBV2, the J gene TRBJ2-5, with 10 nucleotides matching TRBD2. J lost 5 bases, V lost 4 bases, and 4 bases had no gene match. Germline V gene data show CDR1 as SNHLY and CDR2 as FYNNEI. The CDR3 sequence is 14 residues long. CDR3 sequence (DNA): TGTGCCAGCAGTGGAGGGACTAGCGCGGAGACCCAGTACTTC. Translated: CASSGGTSAETQYF.

This clone was detected only once. The rearrangement uses TRBV5-4 and TRBJ2-5; TRBD2 matches 14 bases. Germline V gives CDR1 SGHNT, CDR2 YYREEE (reference sequence). This CDR3 has 17 amino acids. V shed 4 bases and J 4 bases; nucleotides not matched to a gene: 9. This CDR3 reads CASSGPGLAGVRETQYF. The CDR3 DNA is TGTGCCAGCAGCGGGCCGGGACTAGCGGGGGTACGAGAGACCCAGTACTTC.

The table lists this clone with a few counts. CDR3 DNA sequence: TGTGCCATCAGTGAGAGGGACAGAACCTACGAGCAGTACTTC. It is translated as CAISERDRTYEQYF. J is TRBJ2-7 and V is TRBV10-3, with TRBD1 matching 7 bases. J was trimmed by 2 bases and V by 2 bases; bases with no gene match: 3. In germline, CDR1 is ENHRY, CDR2 SYGVKD. There are 14 residues in the CDR3.

This rearrangement joins TRBV6-1 to TRBJ2-1, with 8 nucleotides matching TRBD2. V was pared by 7 bases and J by 3 bases, with 8 bases of the junction left unmatched. The CDR3 totals 15 residues. Germline loops: CDR1 MNHNS, CDR2 SASEGT. The CDR3 region has the DNA TGTGCCAGCACTCGGGGGGGAGTTTACTACAATGAGCAGTTCTTC. It is translated as CASTRGGVYYNEQFF.

J is TRBJ2-1 and V is TRBV4-3; TRBD1 is a possible D gene (6 bases). Germline V gene data show CDR1 as LGHNA and CDR2 as YSLEER. Trimming took 3 bases from V and 0 from J, leaving 12 bases between them. This CDR3 is 16 amino acids long. The CDR3 region has the DNA TGCGCCAGCAGCCAGCAACAGGGTTACTCCTACAATGAGCAGTTCTTC. This encodes CASSQQQGYSYNEQFF.

This chain joins TRBV21-1 and TRBJ2-2; the table's D call TRBD2 went unverified against the DNA. TRBV21-1 is listed as a pseudogene. The CDR3 is 17 amino acids. CDR3 residues: CASRHPTSGADTGELFF. The CDR3 DNA is TGTGCCAGCCGCCACCCGACTAGCGGGGCGGACACCGGGGAGCTGTTTTTT.

The chain couples TRBV27 to TRBJ2-1, with 14 bases aligning to TRBD2. Germline V CDR1 and CDR2: MNHEY, SMNVEV (reference sequence). Unmatched junction bases numbered 7, after V lost 6 bases and J lost 0 bases. There are 18 residues in the CDR3. The CDR3 spells CASRVGTSGGSSYNEQFF. The CDR3 DNA reads as TGTGCCAGCAGGGTGGGGACTAGCGGGGGAAGCTCCTACAATGAGCAGTTCTTC.

The genes are TRBV29-1 and TRBJ1-3; no reliable D call. Trimming left V 3 bases short and J 0 bases short, with 6 bases between. The CDR3 length is 13 residues. Germline V lookup: CDR1 SQVTM, CDR2 ANQGSEA. The CDR3 DNA sequence: TGCAGCGTTGAGGCAGACTCTGGAAACACCATATATTTT. Amino acids: CSVEADSGNTIYF.

The rearrangement joins TRBV27 to TRBJ1-1; TRBD1 agrees at 9 bases. The junction had 4 bases not matched to a gene; V was cut back by 4 bases and J by 4 bases. From germline, CDR1 is MNHEY and CDR2 SMNVEV (reference sequence). This CDR3 is built from 14 residues. CDR3 protein: CASSSLQGATEAFF. The CDR3 nucleotides are TGTGCCAGCAGTTCCTTACAGGGGGCCACTGAAGCTTTCTTT.

The V gene is TRBV27, the J gene TRBJ1-5, with D possibly matching TRBD1 (6 bases). Looked up from germline, CDR1 is MNHEY and CDR2 is SMNVEV (reference sequence). Trimming removed 6 bases from V and 3 bases from J, with 12 bases in between. The length of the CDR3 is 14 residues. The CDR3 loop reads CASRVGAYNQPQHF. The CDR3 coding sequence is TGTGCCAGCAGAGTGGGGGCTTACAATCAGCCCCAGCATTTT.

This sequence joins TRBV29-1 and TRBJ1-2; TRBD1 matches at 7 bases. Trimming removed 3 bases from V and 3 bases from J; junction bases left unmatched: 7. CDR1 is SQVTM, CDR2 ANQGSEA, per germline. The CDR3 is 14 residues long. CDR3 amino acids: CSVDARGSDYGYTF. In DNA, the CDR3 is TGCAGCGTTGACGCCAGGGGGAGTGACTATGGCTACACCTTC.

The V call is TRBV7-2, the J call TRBJ1-5; tentatively, D is TRBD1 (5 bases). Germline lookup yields CDR1 SGHTA and CDR2 FQGNSA. The V end was cut by 2 bases, the J end by 3 bases, with 14 bases between. The length of the CDR3 is 16 residues. CDR3 sequence (DNA): TGTGCCAGCAGCTTATATGGGGGGGTCTTCAATCAGCCCCAGCATTTT. Translating gives CASSLYGGVFNQPQHF.

The chain couples TRBV7-9 to TRBJ2-7, with TRBD1 as a possible D gene (6 bases). Trimming left V 5 bases short and J 3 bases short, with 14 bases between. The CDR3 has 14 residues. Per germline, CDR1 SEHNR and CDR2 FQNEAQ (reference sequence). The CDR3 region has the DNA TGTGCCAGCAGCATTCCAGGGGACGGCTACGAGCAGTACTTC. Translation: CASSIPGDGYEQYF.

The V gene is TRBV6-1, the J gene TRBJ1-5, with 7 bases matching TRBD1. The length of the CDR3 is 15 residues. CDR1 and CDR2 from the germline V gene are MNHNS and SASEGT. Losses at the gene ends were 6 bases for V and 4 bases for J; bases not matched to a gene: 9. The CDR3 region is CASSADRVGNQPQHF. CDR3 coding DNA: TGTGCCAGCAGCGCAGACAGGGTTGGAAATCAGCCCCAGCATTTT.

The CDR3 coding sequence is TGCGCCAGCAGCTGGACAGGGAATATGGTAGACGAAAAACTGTTTTTT. Amino acids: CASSWTGNMVDEKLFF. This chain links TRBV5-1 with TRBJ1-4; 8 bases are a match to TRBD1. In germline, CDR1 is SGHRS, CDR2 YFSETQ. The CDR3 is made up of 16 amino acids. V trimming: 3 bases; J trimming: 8 bases; junction bases outside the gene matches: 12.

V gene TRBV5-1 combines with J gene TRBJ2-7, with D possibly being TRBD2 (7 bases). Germline lookup yields CDR1 SGHRS and CDR2 YFSETQ. Between the trimmed V and J ends, which lost 4 bases and 2 bases, there was a span of 13 bases. CDR3 length equals 14 residues. The CDR3 region has the DNA TGCGCCAGCAGCCTGCGGGGGCCGACCTACGAGCAGTACTTC. It is translated as CASSLRGPTYEQYF. The full variable domain, completed using reference TRBV5-1 and TRBJ2-7, is KAGVTQTPRYLIKTRGQQVTLSCSPISGHRSVSWYQQTPGQGLQFLFEYFSETQRNKGNFPGRFSGRQFSNSRSEMNVSTLELGDSALYLCASSLRGPTYEQYFGPGTRLTVT.

The V and J genes are TRBV5-1 and TRBJ2-1; 10 bases align to TRBD2. CDR1 and CDR2 (germline): SGHRS, YFSETQ. The V segment lost 1 base and the J segment 8 bases; nucleotides outside the gene matches: 9. This CDR3 region has 16 residues. In DNA, the CDR3 is TGCGCCAGCAGCTTGACGTACGGACTAGCGGACTATGAGCAGTTCTTC. This gives the protein CASSLTYGLADYEQFF.